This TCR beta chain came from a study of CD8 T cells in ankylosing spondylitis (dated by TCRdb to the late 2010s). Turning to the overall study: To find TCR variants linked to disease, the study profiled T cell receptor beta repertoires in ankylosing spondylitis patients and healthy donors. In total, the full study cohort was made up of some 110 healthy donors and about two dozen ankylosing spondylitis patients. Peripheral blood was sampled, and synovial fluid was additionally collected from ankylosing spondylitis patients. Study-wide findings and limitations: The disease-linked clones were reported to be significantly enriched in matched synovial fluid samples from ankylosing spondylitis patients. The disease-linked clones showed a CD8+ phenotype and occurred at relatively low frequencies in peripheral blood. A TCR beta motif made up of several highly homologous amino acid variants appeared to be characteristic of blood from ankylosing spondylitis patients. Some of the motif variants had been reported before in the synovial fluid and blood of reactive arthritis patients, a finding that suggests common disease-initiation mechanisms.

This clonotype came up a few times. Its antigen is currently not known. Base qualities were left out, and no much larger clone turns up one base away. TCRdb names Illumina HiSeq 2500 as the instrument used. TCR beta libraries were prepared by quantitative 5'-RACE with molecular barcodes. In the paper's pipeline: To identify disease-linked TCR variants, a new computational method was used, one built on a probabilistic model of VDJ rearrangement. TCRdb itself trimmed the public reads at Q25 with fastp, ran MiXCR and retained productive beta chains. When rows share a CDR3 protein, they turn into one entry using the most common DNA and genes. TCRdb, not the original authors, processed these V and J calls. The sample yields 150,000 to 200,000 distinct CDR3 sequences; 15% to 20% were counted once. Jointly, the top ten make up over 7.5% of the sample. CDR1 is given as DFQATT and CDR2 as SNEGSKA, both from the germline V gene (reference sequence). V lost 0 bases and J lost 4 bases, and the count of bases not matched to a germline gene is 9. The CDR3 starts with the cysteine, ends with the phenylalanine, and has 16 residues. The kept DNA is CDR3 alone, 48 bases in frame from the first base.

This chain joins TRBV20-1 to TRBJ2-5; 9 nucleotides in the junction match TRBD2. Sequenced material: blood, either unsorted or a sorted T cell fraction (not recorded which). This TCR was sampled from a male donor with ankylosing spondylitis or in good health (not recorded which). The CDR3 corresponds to CSARDPSGKSGETQYF. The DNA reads TGCAGTGCTAGAGATCCTAGCGGGAAGTCCGGAGAGACCCAGTACTTC.